A single sample gave rise to the 18 T cell receptor beta chains below, sequenced in a study of molecular identifiers for immune sequencing clone quantification. Each CDR3 protein is one row after TCRdb ran MiXCR on the PCR reads. The sample consists of about 640,000 distinct CDR3 sequences, 15% to 20% of them appearing once. Sequences were obtained from naive CD8+ T cells from blood, with Jurkat cell RNA spiked in. Subset reported: FACS-sorted CD8+CD4-CCR7+CD45RA+ naive T cells. These receptors came from a human donor in good health. Some libraries in this study had Jurkat cell RNA spiked in.

This clonotype has at least ten counts. The V call is TRBV25-1, the J call TRBJ2-7; 9 nucleotides match TRBD1. The V segment lost 7 bases and the J segment 5 bases; nucleotides outside the gene matches: 12. From germline, CDR1 is MGHDK and CDR2 SYGVNS. There are 15 residues in the CDR3. The CDR3 DNA follows: TGTGCCAGCATGTTAACGGGACAGGGAGGAAACGAGCAGTACTTC. It is translated as CASMLTGQGGNEQYF.

This clonotype was detected ten times or more. The chain uses TRBV28 and TRBJ2-7; possibly TRBD1 for D (6 bases). CDR3 length: 14 residues. V was cut by 5 bases and J by 2 bases, with 13 bases left in between. Germline lookup yields CDR1 MDHEN and CDR2 SYDVKM. The CDR3 region has the DNA TGTGCCAGCAGTCCGTCCCGGGACACCTACGAGCAGTACTTC. It specifies CASSPSRDTYEQYF.

Remarks on this clonotype: This could be a read error, since a much larger clone is one nucleotide away. The CDR3 does not close with the conserved phenylalanine or tryptophan, likely indicating a read error. The V gene is TRBV11-2, the J gene TRBJ2-7, with D unclear. Germline CDR1 SGHAT, CDR2 FQNNGV. Deletions cut 5 bases from V and 3 bases from J, with 8 bases between. The CDR3 is made up of 12 amino acids. The CDR3 DNA reads TGTGCCAGCAGCCCGAATATCTACGAGCAGTACCTC. It is translated as CASSPNIYEQYL.

This clonotype was seen repeatedly, ten times or more. The chain has TRBV6-5 and TRBJ2-5; perhaps D is TRBD1 or TRBD2 (5 bases each). The germline CDR1 and CDR2 sequences are MNHEY and SVGAGI. V was cut by 4 bases and J by 0 bases, with 18 bases left in between. The CDR3 is 17 residues long. The CDR3 bases are TGTGCCAGCAGTTCTGAGCCGGGACCAAGGTACCAAGAGACCCAGTACTTC. Its translation is CASSSEPGPRYQETQYF.

This CDR3 reads CASSGMLVSEQFF. In DNA form, the CDR3 reads TGTGCCAGCAGTGGAATGTTGGTGAGTGAGCAGTTCTTC. The J gene is TRBJ2-1, the V gene TRBV6-1; the D is unclear. The CDR3 has 13 residues. Trimming took off 4 bases at V and 9 bases at J, with 13 bases between the two ends. The germline V gene encodes CDR1 MNHNS and CDR2 SASEGT.

Comment on this clonotype: A much more abundant neighbour one base away suggests this may be a read error. The chain employs TRBV10-3 and TRBJ2-7; D may be TRBD1 (6 bases). Trimming stripped 7 bases from V and 5 bases from J, with 12 bases between. Germline-derived CDR1 and CDR2 are ENHRY and SYGVKD. CDR3 length: 12 residues. This CDR3 reads CAIIAQGHEQYF. As DNA, the CDR3 is TGTGCCATCATAGCACAGGGTCACGAGCAGTACTTC.

This clonotype has just a few counts. The V call is TRBV27, the J call TRBJ2-3; 9 positions match TRBD1. The CDR3 spans 17 residues. The V gene's germline CDR1 is MNHEY and CDR2 SMNVEV (reference sequence). V lost 4 bases to trimming and J lost 6 bases; unmatched junction nucleotides: 14. For the CDR3, the DNA is TGTGCCAGCAGTTCGCAATCGGTACAGGGGGCAGGGGATACGCAGTATTTT. It yields the protein CASSSQSVQGAGDTQYF.

This clonotype was seen repeatedly, ten times or more. The rearrangement joins TRBV12-3 or TRBV12-4 to TRBJ2-5; D ambiguous. Trimming shortened V by 6 bases and J by 2 bases, and 10 bases separated the two germline ends. The CDR3 covers 13 residues. CDR3 coding DNA: TGTGCCAGCAGCAACGACATACAAGAGACCCAGTACTTC. This encodes CASSNDIQETQYF.

V usage is TRBV10-3 and J usage is TRBJ2-2, with 8 nucleotides matching TRBD1. Germline V CDR1 and CDR2: ENHRY, SYGVKD. After removal of 3 bases from V and 1 base from J, the junction contained 7 bases not matched to a gene. This CDR3 spans 17 amino acids. The CDR3, as DNA: TGTGCCATCAGTGACCCTACAGGGGGATGGAACACCGGGGAGCTGTTTTTT. It encodes CAISDPTGGWNTGELFF.

This clonotype was picked up many times. The V call is TRBV6-5, the J call TRBJ2-7; D possibly corresponds to TRBD2 (5 bases). V shed 6 bases and J shed 2 bases, with 14 bases lying between them. The CDR3 is 14 residues long. Germline assignment: CDR1 MNHEY and CDR2 SVGAGI. The CDR3 loop is CASRRTGSPYEQYF. As DNA, the CDR3 is TGTGCCAGCAGAAGGACTGGTAGTCCCTACGAGCAGTACTTC.

This clonotype has just a few counts. The J gene is TRBJ1-2, the V gene TRBV29-1; TRBD1 matches 8 bases. Unmatched junction bases numbered 5, after V lost 1 base and J lost 4 bases. Germline-derived CDR1 and CDR2 are SQVTM and ANQGSEA. The CDR3 contains 14 residues. CDR3 loop: CSVEAQGASYGYTF. As DNA, the CDR3 is TGCAGCGTTGAAGCCCAGGGGGCGAGCTATGGCTACACCTTC.

This clonotype was detected ten times or more. The chain employs TRBV11-2 and TRBJ2-5, with 12 nucleotides matching TRBD2. Germline CDR1 and CDR2: SGHAT and FQNNGV. V gave up 5 bases and J gave up 1 base; unmatched junction bases: 8. This CDR3 has 17 residues. The CDR3 loop is CASSPTRTSGAQETQYF. CDR3 in DNA: TGTGCCAGCAGCCCTACCCGGACTAGCGGGGCCCAAGAGACCCAGTACTTC. Full variable domain (rest looked up from reference TRBV11-2 and TRBJ2-5): EAGVAQSPRYKIIEKRQSVAFWCNPISGHATLYWYQQILGQGPKLLIQFQNNGVVDDSQLPKDRFSAERLKGVDSTLKIQPAKLEDSAVYLCASSPTRTSGAQETQYFGPGTRLLVL.

This clonotype has a count of ten or more. The chain combines TRBV20-1 with TRBJ2-2; perhaps TRBD2 as D (6 bases). V dropped 0 bases and J dropped 1 base, with 9 bases sitting between them. The CDR3 runs to 15 residues. Germline V gene data show CDR1 as DFQATT and CDR2 as SNEGSKA (reference sequence). The CDR3 region is CSARDWRENTGELFF. The CDR3 DNA is TGCAGTGCTAGAGATTGGCGGGAGAACACCGGGGAGCTGTTTTTT.

This clonotype was observed at least ten times. V and J are TRBV7-9 and TRBJ2-3; no clear D gene. Trimming pared 5 bases from V and 2 bases from J, leaving 11 bases between. Germline assignment: CDR1 SEHNR and CDR2 FQNEAQ (reference sequence). The CDR3 sequence is 14 residues long. The CDR3 sequence: CASSTTVSTDTQYF. The CDR3, as DNA: TGTGCCAGCAGCACCACAGTCTCCACAGATACGCAGTATTTT.

This clonotype came up many times. The chain uses TRBV30 and TRBJ2-7; D remains ambiguous. The CDR3 consists of 12 residues. The V end was cut by 3 bases, the J end by 3 bases, with 9 bases between. From germline, CDR1 is GTSNPN and CDR2 SVGIG (reference sequence). Written as DNA, the CDR3 is TGTGCCTGGAGCCAAATGGGCTACGAGCAGTACTTC. Its translation: CAWSQMGYEQYF. Together with reference TRBV30 and TRBJ2-7, the CDR3 gives the full variable domain: SQTIHQWPATLVQPVGSPLSLECTVEGTSNPNLYWYRQAAGRGLQLLFYSVGIGQISSEVPQNLSASRPQDRQFILSSKKLLLSDSGFYLCAWSQMGYEQYFGPGTRLTVT.

This clonotype appeared many times. Here the CDR3 reads CSVEDWKDTQYF. CDR3 coding DNA: TGCAGCGTTGAAGACTGGAAGGATACGCAGTATTTT. The chain has TRBV29-1 and TRBJ2-3; no definite D call. Looked up from germline, CDR1 is SQVTM and CDR2 is ANQGSEA. This CDR3 spans 12 amino acids. Trimming took 0 bases from V and 6 from J, leaving 7 bases between them.

As for this clonotype: This CDR3 is missing its conserved last phenylalanine or tryptophan, likely due to a read error. This chain connects TRBV5-6 to TRBJ2-6; D not certain. Germline CDR1 is SGHDT and CDR2 is YYEEEE. The CDR3 contains 17 residues. V was shortened by 0 bases and J by 0 bases, with 10 bases between the two germline ends. The CDR3 is CASSLAVGISGANVLTY. The CDR3, as DNA: TGTGCCAGCAGCTTGGCCGTGGGGATCTCTGGGGCCAACGTCCTGACTTAC.

In this sample, this clonotype turned up many times. The V and J genes are TRBV3-1 and TRBJ1-5, with D unclear. This CDR3 has 16 amino acids. V lost 1 base and J lost 6, with 16 bases in between. CDR1 and CDR2 (germline): LGHDT, YNNKEL (reference sequence). The DNA of the CDR3 is TGTGCCAGCAGCCAAGGGACGTCCTCATCATCTCAGCCCCAGCATTTT. Translating gives CASSQGTSSSSQPQHF. The full variable domain, in which reference TRBV3-1 and TRBJ1-5 provide the parts outside the CDR3, is DTAVSQTPKYLVTQMGNDKSIKCEQNLGHDTMYWYKQDSKKFLKIMFSYNNKELIINETVPNRFSPKSPDKAHLNLHINSLELGDSAVYFCASSQGTSSSSQPQHFGDGTRLSIL.